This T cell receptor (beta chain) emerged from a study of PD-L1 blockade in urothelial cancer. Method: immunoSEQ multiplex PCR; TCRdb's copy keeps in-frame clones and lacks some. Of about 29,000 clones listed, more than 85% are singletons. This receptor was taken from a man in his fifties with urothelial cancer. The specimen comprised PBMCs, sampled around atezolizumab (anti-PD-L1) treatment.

CDR3 DNA sequence: TGTGCCAGCAGCTCATCCGGGACAGGGGGGGGTGAGCAGTTCTTC. Its translation: CASSSSGTGGGEQFF. The chain employs TRBV13 and TRBJ2-1; 11 bases are shared with TRBD1. The trim removed 4 bases at V and 9 bases at J, leaving 8 bases unmatched. Germline-derived CDR1 and CDR2 are PRHDT and FYEKMQ (reference sequence). The CDR3 spans 15 residues.